This T cell receptor (beta chain) was sequenced during a study of identical twins. Points on this clonotype: The target antigen is unknown.

TCRdb called the 5' RACE reads again in MiXCR, with one record for every CDR3 protein. The profile covers 1.5 million to 2 million distinct CDR3 sequences, with under 35% appearing a single time and 0.27% taken by the ten largest. Study-wide findings and caveats: Out-of-frame TCR alpha sharing in monozygotic twins exceeded recombination model predictions.

V gave up 3 bases and J gave up 5 bases; unmatched junction bases: 9. This CDR3 region has 15 residues. Sequenced material: cord blood. The receptor's source is a newborn girl in good health. The V gene is TRBV12-3 or TRBV12-4, the J gene TRBJ2-5; 7 bases agree with TRBD2. DNA for the CDR3: TGTGCCAGCAGTTTCGGAGGGAGGGCCAGGGAGACCCAGTACTTC. The encoded protein is CASSFGGRARETQYF.